This T cell receptor beta chain was identified in a study of T cell responses to AZD1222 COVID-19 vaccine. Study-wide findings and caveats: Unmutated variant regions are reportedly the target of nearly half of TCRs that are spike-specific. Dominant CD4 TCR responses targeted spike regions 160-218 and 743-854.

To note about this clone: Its antigen is unknown.

Germline V gene lookup returns CDR1 SGHNT and CDR2 YYREEE (reference sequence). Deletions cut 2 bases from V and 6 bases from J, with 12 bases between. CDR3 length: 13 residues. Only in-frame clones appear in the TCRdb table, and some are missing; sequencing was by immunoSEQ multiplex PCR. The table records tens of thousands of clones, approximately 86% of them present only once. The sequences come from peripheral blood, collected on day 0 of MenACWY control vaccination. This sequence joins TRBV5-4 and TRBJ2-7; D is undetermined. This clonotype was sampled from an adult in good health. The CDR3: CASSFNERGEQYF. The CDR3 bases are TGTGCCAGCAGCTTTAATGAGCGAGGCGAGCAGTACTTC.